A selection of T cell receptor beta chains follows, all from one sample in a study of shared clonotypes between healthy human individuals. Assay: immunoSEQ multiplex PCR; the TCRdb copy retains only in-frame clones and omits some. Among about 2.3 million clones listed, roughly 90% were seen once. Source material: naive CD4+ T cells from PBMCs. The receptor set was obtained from a man in his late teens or twenties in good health. Some clones in this sample may be carry-over from other donors' samples. CDR3s include the opening cysteine and the closing phenylalanine or tryptophan. The order of the fields is D gene, J gene, V gene, CDR3 length, clone size, CDR3 DNA, CDR3 protein. The D gene is left open where the match is weak. Size is stated for part of the rows, as once, few or many counts, or as a class when the clone is expanded.

TRBD1 | TRBJ1-1 | TRBV2 | 13 | . | TGTGCCAGCAGTCACAACTGGGACAGTGAAGCTTTCTTT | CASSHNWDSEAFF
TRBD2 | TRBJ2-3 | TRBV7-3 | 15 | . | TGTGCCAGCAGCCCCCATAGCGGGAGTACAGATACGCAGTATTTT | CASSPHSGSTDTQYF
TRBD1 | TRBJ2-5 | TRBV5-4 | 15 | . | TGTGCCAGCAGCGACCCTGGGACAGGCCAAGAGACCCAGTACTTC | CASSDPGTGQETQYF
. | TRBJ1-2 | TRBV5-4 | 14 | . | TGTGCCAGCAGCTCCAATCCAGTCGGGGGTGGCTACACCTTC | CASSSNPVGGGYTF
TRBD1 | TRBJ1-1 | TRBV28 | 10 | few | TGTGCCAGCAGGGACAGGGCTGCTTTCTTT | CASRDRAAFF
TRBD2 | TRBJ2-5 | TRBV15 | 15 | once | TGTGCCACCAGCCGACGCGGGAGGGCCCCGGAGACCCAGTACTTC | CATSRRGRAPETQYF
. | TRBJ2-3 | TRBV5-1 | 15 | . | TGCGCCAGCAGCCCCCACTATGGCTCTGGAGATACGCAGTATTTT | CASSPHYGSGDTQYF
. | TRBJ2-2 | TRBV11-3 | 18 | . | TGTGCCAGCAGCTTAGTCGGTTGGGTAGCGGATACCACCGGGGAGCTGTTTTTT | CASSLVGWVADTTGELFF
TRBD2 | TRBJ2-5 | TRBV30 | 14 | once | TGTGCCTGGAGTGTGGGAGGGGCCCAAGAGACCCAGTACTTC | CAWSVGGAQETQYF
. | TRBJ1-4 | TRBV6-1 | 14 | . | TGTGCCAGCAGAGAAGGACAGACTAATGAAAAACTGTTTTTT | CASREGQTNEKLFF
. | TRBJ2-3 | TRBV12-5 | 16 | . | TGTGCTAGTGGTTTGGATACCAACGTTGGCACAGATACGCAGTATTTT | CASGLDTNVGTDTQYF
TRBD2 | TRBJ2-1 | TRBV5-1 | 15 | . | TGCGCCAGCAGCTGGGGACTAGCGGGATCTGGAGAGCAGTTCTTC | CASSWGLAGSGEQFF
TRBD1 | TRBJ1-1 | TRBV28 | 14 | few | TGTGCCAGCAGTTTGACAGGGGGGGTCACTGAAGCTTTCTTT | CASSLTGGVTEAFF
. | TRBJ2-7 | TRBV6-5 | 14 | . | TGTGCCAGCAGTTACTCGGGGCGGAACTACGAGCAGTACTTC | CASSYSGRNYEQYF
. | TRBJ2-1 | TRBV7-3 | 15 | . | TGTGCCAGCAGCCCAAGTACGGGATTCAGCAATGAGCAGTTCTTC | CASSPSTGFSNEQFF
. | TRBJ1-2 | TRBV6-5 | 12 | . | TGTGCCAGCAGTTATAGGAACTATGGCTACACCTTC | CASSYRNYGYTF
TRBD1 | TRBJ2-3 | TRBV30 | 13 | . | TGTGCCGGTCGGGACAGGAGCACAGATACGCAGTATTTT | CAGRDRSTDTQYF
. | TRBJ2-7 | TRBV28 | 14 | . | TGTGCCAGCAGTTTATCCTACGCGATCTACGAGCAGTACTTC | CASSLSYAIYEQYF
. | TRBJ2-7 | TRBV10-3 | 13 | . | TGTGCCATCACCGCGGGGTTCTCCTACGAGCAGTACTTC | CAITAGFSYEQYF
. | TRBJ2-7 | TRBV7-3 | 13 | . | TGTGCCAGCAGCGAAGAGGGGGGGAACGAGCAGTACTTC | CASSEEGGNEQYF
. | TRBJ2-3 | TRBV5-4 | 15 | . | TGTGCCAGCAGCTCCCGGGCCCCTTGGACAGATACGCAGTATTTT | CASSSRAPWTDTQYF
. | TRBJ2-3 | TRBV30 | 14 | . | TGTGCCTGGAGTGGCGGTCCCTTGTTAAATACGCAGTATTTT | CAWSGGPLLNTQYF
. | TRBJ1-1 | TRBV6-5 | 12 | . | TGTGCCAGCAGGAGAGGGTTCACTGAAGCTTTCTTT | CASRRGFTEAFF
. | TRBJ2-1 | TRBV5-1 | 15 | . | TGCGCCAGCAGCGGCTTGGCGGGAAAAGGTGGGGAGCAGTTCTTC | CASSGLAGKGGEQFF
. | TRBJ2-1 | TRBV7-2 | 12 | . | TGTGCCAGCAGCCTCGATTACAATGAGCAGTTCTTC | CASSLDYNEQFF
. | TRBJ2-1 | TRBV6-6 | 13 | . | TGTGCCAGCAGTTACTCGAGTGAAACGCAACAGTTCTTC | CASSYSSETQQFF
. | TRBJ1-5 | TRBV5-8 | 12 | . | TGTGCCAGCAGCTTCGAGGGGCGGCCCCAGCATTTT | CASSFEGRPQHF
TRBD1 | TRBJ2-7 | TRBV5-8 | 14 | . | TGTGCCAGCAGGAGGACAGGGGGGTCCTACGAGCAGTACTTC | CASRRTGGSYEQYF
TRBD1 | TRBJ1-3 | TRBV5-1 | 16 | . | TGCGCCAGCAGCTTGGGAGAGGGGGCTGGTGGAAACACCATATATTTT | CASSLGEGAGGNTIYF
TRBD2 | TRBJ2-3 | TRBV7-2 | 17 | . | TGTGCCAGCAGCTTAGGAGCGGGAGCCTGGGGCACAGATACGCAGTATTTT | CASSLGAGAWGTDTQYF
TRBD2 | TRBJ2-1 | TRBV5-4 | 15 | . | TGTGCCAGCAGCTCCGGGACTATCTCCTACAATGAGCAGTTCTTC | CASSSGTISYNEQFF
. | TRBJ1-5 | TRBV18 | 17 | . | TGTGCCAGCTCACCAGGTGCAGGCTCCCCGGGAAACCAGCCCCAGCATTTT | CASSPGAGSPGNQPQHF
. | TRBJ2-3 | TRBV19 | 16 | . | TGTGCCAGTAGTAACCGGGCGAGTTATAGCACAGATACGCAGTATTTT | CASSNRASYSTDTQYF
. | TRBJ1-3 | TRBV6-6 | 15 | . | TGTGCCAGCAGTTCGGTTTTATCCTCTGGAAACACCATATATTTT | CASSSVLSSGNTIYF
. | TRBJ1-2 | TRBV28 | 16 | . | TGTGCCAGCAGTTTTCAGGGCGGCACGTCCCCCTATGGCTACACCTTC | CASSFQGGTSPYGYTF
TRBD1 | TRBJ1-3 | TRBV7-2 | 16 | once | TGTGCCAGCAGACCAGGACAGGGGGCGCCTAGAAACACCATATATTTT | CASRPGQGAPRNTIYF
. | TRBJ2-7 | TRBV27 | 15 | . | TGTGCCAGCAGTTTAAGGGTCGGGCTATTCCACGAGCAGTACTTC | CASSLRVGLFHEQYF
TRBD1 | TRBJ2-5 | TRBV5-1 | 19 | . | TGCGCCAGCAGCTTAACCGGGACAGCGTCGAGACATTTCCAAGAGACCCAGTACTTC | CASSLTGTASRHFQETQYF
. | TRBJ2-7 | TRBV5-1 | 12 | . | TGCGCCAGCAGCTTGAGCGGGTACGAGCAGTACTTC | CASSLSGYEQYF
. | TRBJ2-3 | TRBV7-6 | 15 | . | TGTGCCAGCAGCTCTACCCCTGCGGGTGCGGATACGCAGTATTTT | CASSSTPAGADTQYF
TRBD2 | TRBJ2-7 | TRBV9 | 16 | . | TGTGCCAGCAGCGTAGCTACAGGGACTAGTCTCTACGAGCAGTACTTC | CASSVATGTSLYEQYF
TRBD1 | TRBJ2-2 | TRBV9 | 15 | . | TGTGCCAGCAGCGTAGGCCAGGGGGTTACCGGGGAGCTGTTTTTT | CASSVGQGVTGELFF
. | TRBJ2-5 | TRBV19 | 16 | . | TGTGCCAGTAGTATAGTCCGGGGGTGGAATTTGGAGACCCAGTACTTC | CASSIVRGWNLETQYF
. | TRBJ2-4 | TRBV19 | 12 | . | TGTGCCACCGATGGGGGGCAAAACATTCAGTACTTC | CATDGGQNIQYF
. | TRBJ1-1 | TRBV19 | 15 | . | TGTGCCAGTAGTATAGACGGAAGCGCGAACACTGAAGCTTTCTTT | CASSIDGSANTEAFF
. | TRBJ2-3 | TRBV7-9 | 14 | . | TGTGCCAGCAGCTCGGGCGGAGTGCCAGATACGCAGTATTTT | CASSSGGVPDTQYF
. | TRBJ1-2 | TRBV18 | 14 | . | TGTGCCAGCTCACCGAGGGGACAAGTCTATGGCTACACCTTC | CASSPRGQVYGYTF
TRBD1 | TRBJ2-7 | TRBV11-1 | 14 | . | TGTGCCAGCAGCTTGGGACAGGGTCCCTACGAGCAGTACTTC | CASSLGQGPYEQYF
. | TRBJ2-5 | TRBV11-2 | 15 | . | TGTGCCAGCAGCTTAGCATTACAGGTCCAAGAGACCCAGTACTTC | CASSLALQVQETQYF
. | TRBJ1-2 | TRBV18 | 13 | . | TGTGCCAGCTCAAGCGGGCAAGACTATGGCTACACCTTC | CASSSGQDYGYTF
. | TRBJ2-1 | TRBV7-3 | 13 | . | TGTGCCAGCAGCTTAACTGATTTGAATGAGCAGTTCTTC | CASSLTDLNEQFF
. | TRBJ1-1 | TRBV7-9 | 14 | few | TGTGCCAGCAGCCCCACATCCTTGGGGACTGAAGCTTTCTTT | CASSPTSLGTEAFF
TRBD1 | TRBJ2-3 | TRBV10-3 | 16 | . | TGTGCCATCATGAAACAGGACAGGGGGGCCACAGATACGCAGTATTTT | CAIMKQDRGATDTQYF
. | TRBJ1-4 | TRBV6-1 | 15 | . | TGTGCCAGCAGTGAAGGGACAGCAACTAATGAAAAACTGTTTTTT | CASSEGTATNEKLFF
. | TRBJ2-5 | TRBV30 | 11 | . | TGTGCCTGGAGCGCCCTCCAGGGCCAGTACTTC | CAWSALQGQYF
. | TRBJ2-5 | TRBV30 | 13 | . | TGTGCCTGGAGCCGGGTATCCCAAGAGACCCAGTACTTC | CAWSRVSQETQYF
. | TRBJ2-7 | TRBV7-8 | 16 | . | TGTGCCAGCAGCGCGAGACGGCAGGCCGCTTCCTACGAGCAGTACTTC | CASSARRQAASYEQYF
. | TRBJ1-5 | TRBV18 | 15 | few | TGTGCCAGCTCACCGCGGGGGGAGGGCAATCAGCCCCAGCATTTT | CASSPRGEGNQPQHF
. | TRBJ1-3 | TRBV9 | 16 | once | TGTGCCAGCAGCGTAGGACTCCGAAGCTCTGGAAACACCATATATTTT | CASSVGLRSSGNTIYF
. | TRBJ2-6 | TRBV5-1 | 15 | . | TGCGCCAGCAGTAAAGTTGTTTCTGGGGCCAACGTCCTGACTTTC | CASSKVVSGANVLTF